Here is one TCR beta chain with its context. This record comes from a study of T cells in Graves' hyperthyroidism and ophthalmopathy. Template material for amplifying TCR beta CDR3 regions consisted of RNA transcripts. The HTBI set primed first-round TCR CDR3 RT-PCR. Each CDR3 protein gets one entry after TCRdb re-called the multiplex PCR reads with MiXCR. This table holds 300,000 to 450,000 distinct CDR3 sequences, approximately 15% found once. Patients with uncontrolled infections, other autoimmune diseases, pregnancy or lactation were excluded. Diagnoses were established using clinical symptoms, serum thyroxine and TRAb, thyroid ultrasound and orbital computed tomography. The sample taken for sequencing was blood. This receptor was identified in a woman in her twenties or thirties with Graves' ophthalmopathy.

The CDR3 reads CASSFSGAAEQYF. In DNA form, the CDR3 reads TGTGCCAGCAGCTTTAGCGGGGCCGCCGAGCAGTACTTC. The genes are TRBV7-2 and TRBJ2-7; 8 nucleotides line up with TRBD2. The trim removed 3 bases at V and 6 bases at J, leaving 4 bases unmatched. This CDR3 region has 13 residues. Per germline, CDR1 SGHTA and CDR2 FQGNSA.